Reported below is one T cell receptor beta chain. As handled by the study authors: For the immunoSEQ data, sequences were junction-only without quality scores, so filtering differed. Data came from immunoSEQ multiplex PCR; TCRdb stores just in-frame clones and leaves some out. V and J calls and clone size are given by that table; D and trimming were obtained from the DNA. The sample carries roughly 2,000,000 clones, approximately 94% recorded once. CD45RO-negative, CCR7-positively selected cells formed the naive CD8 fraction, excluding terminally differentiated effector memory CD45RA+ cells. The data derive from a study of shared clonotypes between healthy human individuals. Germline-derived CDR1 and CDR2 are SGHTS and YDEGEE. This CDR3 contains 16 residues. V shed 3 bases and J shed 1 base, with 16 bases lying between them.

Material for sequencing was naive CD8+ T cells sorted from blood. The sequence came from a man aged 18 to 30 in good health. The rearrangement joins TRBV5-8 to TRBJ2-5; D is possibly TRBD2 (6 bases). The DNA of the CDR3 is TGTGCCAGCAGCTCGGGACTCCCTTTACCCCAAGAGACCCAGTACTTC. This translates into CASSSGLPLPQETQYF.